Listed below are T cell receptor beta chains from one sample, sequenced in a study of blood T cell repertoires in COVID-19. Clones were read by immunoSEQ multiplex PCR, and TCRdb kept only the in-frame ones, dropping some. The sample has some 50,000 clones, more than 75% seen once. Sequenced: peripheral blood. Every receptor here comes from a woman aged 60-70 years with acute or convalescent COVID-19. CDR3s include the opening cysteine and the closing phenylalanine or tryptophan. The D gene is left open where the match is weak. Rows may omit the clone size; those that give it use once, few, many or a size class.

V: TRBV18
size: -
J: TRBJ2-6
D: TRBD1
CDR3: CASSLRPGQGFSGANVLTF
DNA: TGTGCCAGCTCACTTCGCCCGGGACAGGGGTTCTCTGGGGCCAACGTCCTGACTTTC

V: TRBV6-4
size: -
J: TRBJ2-1
D: -
CDR3: CASSVTSIDEQFF
DNA: TGTGCCAGCAGTGTGACTAGTATCGATGAGCAGTTCTTC

V: TRBV28
size: -
J: TRBJ2-1
D: TRBD2
CDR3: CASSPGPSGYNEQFF
DNA: TGTGCCAGCAGCCCGGGGCCTAGCGGGTACAATGAGCAGTTCTTC

V: TRBV7-2
size: -
J: TRBJ1-1
D: -
CDR3: CASSLTTNEAFF
DNA: TGTGCCAGCAGCTTAACGACAAACGAAGCTTTCTTT

V: TRBV7-2
size: -
J: TRBJ1-3
D: -
CDR3: CASSLVEGLYSGNTIYF
DNA: TGTGCCAGCAGCTTAGTGGAGGGACTATACTCTGGAAACACCATATATTTT

V: TRBV7-3
size: -
J: TRBJ2-3
D: -
CDR3: CASSHAGAGLRTDTQYF
DNA: TGTGCCAGCAGCCATGCTGGGGCGGGACTCCGCACAGATACGCAGTATTTT

V: TRBV24-1
size: -
J: TRBJ2-3
D: TRBD1
CDR3: CATSFWTGASDTQYF
DNA: TGTGCCACCAGTTTCTGGACAGGGGCCTCAGATACGCAGTATTTT

V: TRBV6-6
size: -
J: TRBJ1-6
D: -
CDR3: CASSLGLPVDGSYNSPLHF
DNA: TGTGCCAGCAGTCTAGGACTGCCGGTAGACGGCTCCTATAATTCACCCCTCCACTTT

V: TRBV30
size: -
J: TRBJ1-1
D: TRBD1
CDR3: CAWRRNRGRDTEAFF
DNA: TGTGCCTGGAGGAGAAACAGGGGGCGGGACACTGAAGCTTTCTTT

V: TRBV29-1
size: -
J: TRBJ1-1
D: -
CDR3: CSTLQASTEAFF
DNA: TGCAGCACCCTGCAGGCGAGTACTGAAGCTTTCTTT

V: TRBV7-3
size: -
J: TRBJ2-2
D: -
CDR3: CASSLMLTGELFF
DNA: TGTGCCAGCAGCTTAATGTTAACCGGGGAGCTGTTTTTT

V: TRBV7-2
size: -
J: TRBJ2-2
D: -
CDR3: CASSVFRRVTGELFF
DNA: TGTGCCAGCAGCGTCTTTCGGAGGGTCACCGGGGAGCTGTTTTTT

V: TRBV2
size: -
J: TRBJ2-7
D: TRBD1
CDR3: CASKGGTGGIYEYF
DNA: TGTGCCAGCAAGGGCGGGACAGGGGGAATTTATGAGTACTTC

V: TRBV5-5
size: -
J: TRBJ1-6
D: TRBD1
CDR3: CASSLEGARTNSPLHF
DNA: TGTGCCAGCAGCTTGGAGGGGGCGCGGACTAATTCACCCCTCCACTTT

V: TRBV30
size: -
J: TRBJ1-2
D: -
CDR3: CAWKMDRHNYGYTF
DNA: TGTGCCTGGAAGATGGACAGACATAACTATGGCTACACCTTC

V: TRBV5-1
size: once
J: TRBJ2-2
D: TRBD2
CDR3: CASSLIPLAGNTGELFF
DNA: TGCGCCAGCAGCTTGATTCCTCTAGCGGGGAACACCGGGGAGCTGTTTTTT

V: TRBV2
size: -
J: TRBJ2-7
D: TRBD1
CDR3: CAGSGQGISEQYF
DNA: TGTGCCGGTTCGGGACAGGGAATCTCCGAGCAGTACTTC

V: TRBV11-2
size: -
J: TRBJ1-6
D: -
CDR3: CASSLRQANSPLHF
DNA: TGTGCCAGCAGCTTAAGGCAGGCTAATTCACCCCTCCACTTT

V: TRBV25-1
size: -
J: TRBJ1-2
D: TRBD1
CDR3: CASSMTGGDHGYTF
DNA: TGTGCCAGCAGTATGACAGGGGGCGATCATGGCTACACCTTC

V: TRBV7-9
size: -
J: TRBJ1-1
D: -
CDR3: CASSLQGYTEAFF
DNA: TGTGCCAGCAGCCTACAGGGTTATACTGAAGCTTTCTTT

V: TRBV18
size: few
J: TRBJ1-2
D: -
CDR3: CASSPLDRANYGYTF
DNA: TGTGCCAGCTCACCTCTGGACAGAGCTAACTATGGCTACACCTTC

V: TRBV27
size: -
J: TRBJ2-1
D: -
CDR3: CASSLTTASYNEQFF
DNA: TGTGCCAGCAGTTTAACGACTGCGTCCTACAATGAGCAGTTCTTC

V: TRBV6-5
size: -
J: TRBJ1-4
D: -
CDR3: CASRRQTNEKLFF
DNA: TGTGCCAGCAGACGACAGACGAATGAAAAACTGTTTTTT

V: TRBV7-9
size: -
J: TRBJ2-7
D: -
CDR3: CASGLDSSYEQYF
DNA: TGTGCCAGCGGATTGGACAGCTCCTACGAGCAGTACTTC

V: TRBV7-9
size: -
J: TRBJ1-2
D: -
CDR3: CASTFGGGGYNYGYTF
DNA: TGTGCCAGCACCTTTGGTGGCGGGGGCTATAACTATGGCTACACCTTC

V: TRBV7-9
size: -
J: TRBJ1-1
D: -
CDR3: CASKNGITEAFF
DNA: TGTGCCAGCAAAAACGGGATCACTGAAGCTTTCTTT

V: TRBV5-1
size: once
J: TRBJ2-1
D: TRBD2
CDR3: CASSFTSGLYNEQFF
DNA: TGCGCCAGCAGCTTTACTAGCGGACTTTACAATGAGCAGTTCTTC

V: TRBV2
size: -
J: TRBJ2-3
D: TRBD1
CDR3: CASSAIGTDYTDTQYF
DNA: TGTGCCAGCAGTGCGATTGGGACAGACTACACAGATACGCAGTATTTT

V: TRBV7-2
size: -
J: TRBJ2-3
D: TRBD2
CDR3: CASSLGRTSGGGDTQYF
DNA: TGTGCCAGCAGCTTAGGCCGGACTAGCGGGGGGGGAGATACGCAGTATTTT

V: TRBV7-9
size: -
J: TRBJ2-1
D: TRBD2
CDR3: CASSRGLAGGYNEQFF
DNA: TGTGCCAGCAGCCGCGGACTAGCGGGGGGGTACAATGAGCAGTTCTTC

V: TRBV3-1/TRBV3-2
size: -
J: TRBJ1-3
D: -
CDR3: CASSPNREYTIYF
DNA: TGTGCCAGCAGCCCTAACAGGGAATACACCATATATTTT

V: TRBV7-7
size: -
J: TRBJ2-1
D: TRBD2
CDR3: CASSDLAGGYNEQFF
DNA: TGTGCTAGCAGCGACTTAGCGGGGGGTTACAATGAGCAGTTCTTC

V: TRBV6-6
size: few
J: TRBJ2-2
D: TRBD2
CDR3: CASRTLAGAHTGELFF
DNA: TGTGCCAGCAGGACTCTAGCGGGAGCACACACCGGGGAGCTGTTTTTT

V: TRBV11-3
size: -
J: TRBJ2-7
D: -
CDR3: CASSLENSREQYF
DNA: TGTGCCAGCAGCTTAGAAAACAGTCGTGAGCAGTACTTC

V: TRBV19
size: -
J: TRBJ1-1
D: -
CDR3: CASTALTTEAFF
DNA: TGTGCCAGTACCGCCCTAACGACTGAAGCTTTCTTT

V: TRBV5-4
size: once
J: TRBJ2-1
D: TRBD2
CDR3: CASSPPSGRNNEQFF
DNA: TGTGCCAGCAGCCCCCCTAGCGGGCGGAACAATGAGCAGTTCTTC

V: TRBV19
size: -
J: TRBJ2-2
D: TRBD2
CDR3: CASSKRLGLAGDTGELFF
DNA: TGTGCCAGTAGTAAGAGGCTGGGACTAGCGGGGGACACCGGGGAGCTGTTTTTT

V: TRBV15
size: -
J: TRBJ2-1
D: TRBD2
CDR3: CATSREKAGGRSEQFF
DNA: TGTGCCACCAGCAGAGAAAAGGCGGGAGGGCGGAGTGAGCAGTTCTTC

V: TRBV28
size: -
J: TRBJ1-1
D: -
CDR3: CASPSRDKAEAFF
DNA: TGTGCCAGCCCTTCGAGGGACAAAGCTGAAGCTTTCTTT

V: TRBV2
size: few
J: TRBJ1-4
D: -
CDR3: CASSASGREKLFF
DNA: TGTGCCAGCAGTGCATCGGGGAGGGAAAAACTGTTTTTT

V: TRBV28
size: -
J: TRBJ1-4
D: TRBD1
CDR3: CASRDRVSANEKLFF
DNA: TGTGCCAGCAGGGACAGGGTTTCCGCTAATGAAAAACTGTTTTTT

V: TRBV12-5
size: -
J: TRBJ2-1
D: -
CDR3: CASGQGGAVNNEQFF
DNA: TGTGCTAGTGGTCAGGGTGGCGCGGTGAACAATGAGCAGTTCTTC

V: TRBV9
size: -
J: TRBJ1-2
D: -
CDR3: CASSVGRNYGYTF
DNA: TGTGCCAGCAGCGTAGGCAGAAACTATGGCTACACCTTC

V: TRBV7-8
size: few
J: TRBJ1-2
D: -
CDR3: CASSLDRPNGYTF
DNA: TGTGCCAGCAGCTTAGACAGACCAAATGGCTACACCTTC

V: TRBV19
size: -
J: TRBJ1-2
D: -
CDR3: CASSIDLQGRNGYTF
DNA: TGTGCCAGTAGTATAGATCTTCAGGGAAGGAATGGCTACACCTTC

V: TRBV30
size: -
J: TRBJ1-2
D: -
CDR3: CAWAGAVGYTF
DNA: TGTGCCTGGGCAGGGGCGGTGGGCTACACCTTC

V: TRBV5-1
size: -
J: TRBJ2-1
D: -
CDR3: CASSSTGDYNEQFF
DNA: TGCGCCAGCAGCTCAACAGGAGACTACAATGAGCAGTTCTTC

V: TRBV12-3/TRBV12-4
size: -
J: TRBJ2-7
D: -
CDR3: CASSLNPGYEQYF
DNA: TGTGCCAGCAGTTTGAATCCGGGTTACGAGCAGTACTTC

V: TRBV5-8
size: -
J: TRBJ2-7
D: TRBD1
CDR3: CASSFTGQPSYEQYF
DNA: TGTGCCAGCAGCTTCACGGGACAGCCCTCCTACGAGCAGTACTTC

V: TRBV3-1/TRBV3-2
size: -
J: TRBJ1-2
D: TRBD1
CDR3: CASSRGTARYGYTF
DNA: TGTGCCAGCAGCCGTGGGACAGCCAGATATGGCTACACCTTC

V: TRBV6-5
size: -
J: TRBJ2-2
D: -
CDR3: CASTRSDTGELFF
DNA: TGTGCCAGCACAAGATCGGACACCGGGGAGCTGTTTTTT

V: TRBV6-1
size: -
J: TRBJ2-3
D: TRBD2
CDR3: CASSEWSLAGAADTQYF
DNA: TGTGCCAGCAGTGAATGGTCACTAGCGGGAGCGGCTGATACGCAGTATTTT

V: TRBV6-5
size: -
J: TRBJ1-2
D: TRBD1
CDR3: CASKDRETNYGYTF
DNA: TGTGCCAGCAAGGACAGGGAGACTAACTATGGCTACACCTTC

V: TRBV10-3
size: -
J: TRBJ2-6
D: TRBD1
CDR3: CATGRPGGAGANVLTF
DNA: TGTGCCACCGGAAGGCCAGGGGGCGCTGGGGCCAACGTCCTGACTTTC